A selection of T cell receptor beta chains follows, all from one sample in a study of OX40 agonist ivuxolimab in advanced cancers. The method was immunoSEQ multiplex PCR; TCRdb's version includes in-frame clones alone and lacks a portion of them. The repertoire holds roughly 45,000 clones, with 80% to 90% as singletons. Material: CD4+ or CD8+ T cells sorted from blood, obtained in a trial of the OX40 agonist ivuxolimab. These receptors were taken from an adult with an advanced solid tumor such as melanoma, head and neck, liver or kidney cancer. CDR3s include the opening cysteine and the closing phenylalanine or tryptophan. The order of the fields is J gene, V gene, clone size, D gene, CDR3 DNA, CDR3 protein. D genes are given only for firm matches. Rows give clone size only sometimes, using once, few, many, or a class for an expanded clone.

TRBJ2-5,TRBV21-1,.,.,TGTGCCAGCAGCGCCCAACGGGGAGGGAGAAGGCAAGAGACCCAGTACTTC,CASSAQRGGRRQETQYF
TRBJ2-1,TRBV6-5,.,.,TGTGCCAGCAGTTACGACGGATACAATGAGCAGTTCTTC,CASSYDGYNEQFF
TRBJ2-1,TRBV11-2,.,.,TGTGCCAGCAGCTTAGGCCAGCTATACAATGAGCAGTTCTTC,CASSLGQLYNEQFF
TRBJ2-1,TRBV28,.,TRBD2,TGTGCCACCGGGGGACTAGCGGGATACAATGAGCAGTTCTTC,CATGGLAGYNEQFF
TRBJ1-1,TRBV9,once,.,TGTGCCAGCAGCGTAGGAGCGACAGGACTGAACACTGAAGCTTTCTTT,CASSVGATGLNTEAFF
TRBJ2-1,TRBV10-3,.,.,TGTGCCATCAGTGAGTGGCGGGAACGCCACAATGAGCAGTTCTTC,CAISEWRERHNEQFF
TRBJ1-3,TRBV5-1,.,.,TGCGCCAGCAGCTTGGCTGGCCAGGTCATCTCTGGAAACACCATATATTTT,CASSLAGQVISGNTIYF
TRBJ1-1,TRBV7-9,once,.,TGTGCCAGCAGCTCTAGCGGGGGAGAGACTGAAGCTTTCTTT,CASSSSGGETEAFF
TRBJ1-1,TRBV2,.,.,TGTGCCAGCAGTGAGGGGGCGAACACTGAAGCTTTCTTT,CASSEGANTEAFF
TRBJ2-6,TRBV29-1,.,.,TGCAGCGTTGGTATGAAGCCTGGGGCCAACGTCCTGACTTTC,CSVGMKPGANVLTF
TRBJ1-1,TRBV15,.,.,TGTGCCACCAACGAGGGGTTACTGAACACTGAAGCTTTCTTT,CATNEGLLNTEAFF
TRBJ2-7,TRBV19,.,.,TGTGCCAGTAGCCTCTGGGATGCAGAACACGAGCAGTACTTC,CASSLWDAEHEQYF
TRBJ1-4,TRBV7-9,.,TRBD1,TGTGCCAGCAGCCCGAGGACAGGGGGTAATGAAAAACTGTTTTTT,CASSPRTGGNEKLFF
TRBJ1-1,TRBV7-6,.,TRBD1,TGTGCCAGCAGCTTAATAGAGGGGACAGGGGGCGGCAAGGGCACTGAAGCTTTCTTT,CASSLIEGTGGGKGTEAFF
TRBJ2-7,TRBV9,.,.,TGTGCCAGCAGCGGAGGTGGCTACGAGCAGTACTTC,CASSGGGYEQYF
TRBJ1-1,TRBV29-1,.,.,TGCAGCGTTCGGGTGGCGGCCATGAACACTGAAGCTTTCTTT,CSVRVAAMNTEAFF
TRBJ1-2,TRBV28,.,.,TGTGCCAGCAGTCCCCAGGCTAGCTATGGCTACACCTTC,CASSPQASYGYTF
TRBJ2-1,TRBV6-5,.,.,TGTGCCAGCAGTTACGGGGGAACCTACAATGAGCAGTTCTTC,CASSYGGTYNEQFF
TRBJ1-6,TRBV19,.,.,TGTGCCAGTAGTATTGGGGGACCCTACCAGAATTCACCCCTCCACTTT,CASSIGGPYQNSPLHF
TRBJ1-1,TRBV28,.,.,TGTGCCAGCAGTCTATTGAACACTGAAGCTTTCTTT,CASSLLNTEAFF
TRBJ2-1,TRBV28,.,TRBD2,TGTGCCAGCAGTTTGCCGGGAGGGCCCTCCCACAATGAGCAGTTCTTC,CASSLPGGPSHNEQFF
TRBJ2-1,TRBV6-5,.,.,TGTGCCAGCAGTATGGGAGCGCCGTCCTACAATGAGCAGTTCTTC,CASSMGAPSYNEQFF
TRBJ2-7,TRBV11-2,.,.,TGTGCCAGCAGCTTAGAACGGACGACCTACGAGCAGTACTTC,CASSLERTTYEQYF
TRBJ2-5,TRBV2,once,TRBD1,TGTGCCAGCAAGGGGCAGGGGGCAGGGGAGACCCAGTACTTC,CASKGQGAGETQYF
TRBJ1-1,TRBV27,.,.,TGTGCCAGCCTTCATGCGGGGGCCAACACTGAAGCTTTCTTT,CASLHAGANTEAFF
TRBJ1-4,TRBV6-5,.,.,TGTGCCAGCAGTTACCAGGGGAATGAAAAACTGTTTTTT,CASSYQGNEKLFF
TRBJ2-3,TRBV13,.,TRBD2,TGTGCCAGCAGCTACCGGACTAGCGGGAGGGTAGGTGGAGATACGCAGTATTTT,CASSYRTSGRVGGDTQYF
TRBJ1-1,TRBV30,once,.,TGTGCCTGGGGGAAGTTATCGAACACTGAAGCTTTCTTT,CAWGKLSNTEAFF
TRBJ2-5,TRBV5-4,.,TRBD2,TGTGCCAGCAGCCAACCCGGGACTAGCGGGCTACAAGAGACCCAGTACTTC,CASSQPGTSGLQETQYF
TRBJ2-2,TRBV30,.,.,TGTGCCTGGACAACCCAGGGCGGAAACACCGGGGAGCTGTTTTTT,CAWTTQGGNTGELFF
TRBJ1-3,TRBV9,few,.,TGTGCCAGCACGAAGGGACACAGCTCTGGAAACACCATATATTTT,CASTKGHSSGNTIYF
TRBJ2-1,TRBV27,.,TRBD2,TGTGCCAGCAGTTTGGGACTAGCTCATGAGCAGTTCTTC,CASSLGLAHEQFF
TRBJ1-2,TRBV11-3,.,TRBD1,TGTGCCAGCAGCTTGGACAGGGGGCTTGCCGGCTACACCTTC,CASSLDRGLAGYTF
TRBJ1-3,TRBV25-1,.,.,TGTGCCAGCAGTGAATGGGGGGACGTGCGAGGAAACACCATATATTTT,CASSEWGDVRGNTIYF
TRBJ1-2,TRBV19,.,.,TGTGCCAGTAGTATACGGACACAGAACTATGGCTACACCTTC,CASSIRTQNYGYTF
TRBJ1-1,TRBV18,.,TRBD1,TGTGCCAGCTCACCGGGACAGGGTCGAGACACTGAAGCTTTCTTT,CASSPGQGRDTEAFF
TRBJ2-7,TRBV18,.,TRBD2,TGTGCCAGCTTCGAAGGCGGGGGTAACGAGCAGTACTTC,CASFEGGGNEQYF
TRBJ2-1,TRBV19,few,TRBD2,TGTGCCAGTAAAGGACTAGCGGGAGGTCTCAGCCACAATGAGCAGTTCTTC,CASKGLAGGLSHNEQFF
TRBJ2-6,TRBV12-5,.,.,TGTGCTAGTGGTGAGGGGGCTGGGGCCAACGTCCTGACTTTC,CASGEGAGANVLTF
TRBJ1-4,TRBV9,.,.,TGTGCCAGCAAAGGGGACAACCGAGAAGAACTGTTTTTT,CASKGDNREELFF
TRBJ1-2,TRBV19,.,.,TGTGCCACGAACTTGGAGGGGACCTATGGCTACACCTTC,CATNLEGTYGYTF
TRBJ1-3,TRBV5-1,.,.,TGTGCCAGCAGCTTGGTGGCCGGGGCCTCTGGAAACACCATATATTTT,CASSLVAGASGNTIYF
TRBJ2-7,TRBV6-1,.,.,TGTGCCTGTGGGGGGACACCCTACGAGCAGTACTTC,CACGGTPYEQYF
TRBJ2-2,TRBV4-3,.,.,TGCGCCAGCAGCCATTCAAACGGGGAGCTGTTTTTT,CASSHSNGELFF
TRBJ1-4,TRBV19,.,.,TGTGCCAGTAGACCAACCCAACAGAGGGTTTATGAAAAACTGTTTTTT,CASRPTQQRVYEKLFF
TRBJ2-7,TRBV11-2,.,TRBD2,TGTGCCAGCCGTTCTGCCGGGGCGGGAGGAGTGTACGAGCAGTACTTC,CASRSAGAGGVYEQYF
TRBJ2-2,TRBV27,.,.,TGTGCCAGCAGCCCCAGGGCCGGGGAGCTGTTTTTT,CASSPRAGELFF
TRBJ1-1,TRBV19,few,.,TGTGCCAGTAGTATTTTCCACGGTTCGAACACTGAAGCTTTCTTT,CASSIFHGSNTEAFF
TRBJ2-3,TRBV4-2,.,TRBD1,TGTGCCAGCGGGAGGACAGGGGATGCAGATACGCAGTATTTT,CASGRTGDADTQYF
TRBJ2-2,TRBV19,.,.,TGTGCCAGTAGTTATTCTAACACCGGGGAGCTGTTTTTT,CASSYSNTGELFF
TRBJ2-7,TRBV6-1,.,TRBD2,TGTGCCAGCAGCCTTAGCGGGAGCGGCTACGAGCAGTACTTC,CASSLSGSGYEQYF
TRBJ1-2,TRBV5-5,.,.,TGTGCCAGCAGCTTGGTCTTTCCTGCGATCGATGGCTACACCTTC,CASSLVFPAIDGYTF
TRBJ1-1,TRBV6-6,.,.,TGTGCCAGCAGTTTGAGACAGAACACTGAAGCTTTCTTT,CASSLRQNTEAFF
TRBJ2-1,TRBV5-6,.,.,TGTGCCAGCAGCTTGGCCGGGTTTTACAATGAGCAGTTCTTC,CASSLAGFYNEQFF
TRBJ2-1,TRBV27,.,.,TGTGCCAGCAGTTTAGGATATATGGGTGAGCAGTTCTTC,CASSLGYMGEQFF
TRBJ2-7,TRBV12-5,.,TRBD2,TGTGCTAGTGGTTTATGGCTAGCGGAATCCTACGAGCAGTACTTC,CASGLWLAESYEQYF
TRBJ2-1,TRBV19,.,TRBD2,TGTGCCAGTAGTATAGATTGGGATAGCGGGAGTTGGTTGGATGAGCAGTTCTTC,CASSIDWDSGSWLDEQFF
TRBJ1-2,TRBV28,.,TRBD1,TGTGCCAGCAGGTACTCTAGGGGGCCCGGTGGCTACACCTTC,CASRYSRGPGGYTF
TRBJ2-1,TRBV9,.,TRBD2,TGTGCCAGCAGCGTCGGACTAGCGGGAGGGCCGCAGTTCTTC,CASSVGLAGGPQFF
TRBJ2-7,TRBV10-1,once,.,TGCGCCAGCAGTGAGGTGCGAGGCGAGCAGTACTTC,CASSEVRGEQYF